This TCR beta chain emerged from a study of T-cell reconstitution after alpha-beta-depleted transplantation in children. Study-level results: From surviving recipient T cells and thymic progenitors came the high day-60 TCRbeta diversity observed in some patients. Reportedly, only several hundred clones from non-depleted graft cells drove alpha-beta T-cell counts at about two months. One year post-transplant, T-cell counts and diversity were largely derived from T cells produced anew.

Preparing the TCRbeta library involved the use of unique molecular identifiers. TCRdb recomputed calls from the PCR reads with MiXCR, one row per CDR3 protein. The table includes 250,000 to 350,000 distinct CDR3 sequences, over 20% detected once. A remark on this clonotype: The antigen is unknown.

This CDR3 contains 16 residues. Germline CDR1 and CDR2: KGHSH and LQKENI. Trimming shortened V by 3 bases and J by 10 bases, and 24 bases separated the two germline ends. This rearrangement joins TRBV18 to TRBJ2-5, with D possibly being TRBD2 (6 bases). The material was PBMCs, mostly from graft donor cells, obtained 180 days after TCRalphabeta/CD19-depleted stem cell transplant. The TCR was taken from a male patient younger than 18 who had a stem cell transplant for acute lymphoblastic leukemia, so the T cells may come from the graft donor. The CDR3 reads CASSPILLSKLGGQYF. DNA of the CDR3: TGTGCCAGCTCACCTATTCTTCTCTCCAAGTTGGGGGGCCAGTACTTC.